This entry concerns a single T cell receptor beta chain. As yet, its antigen is unknown. The germline V gene encodes CDR1 SGDLS and CDR2 YYNGEE. V was shortened by 0 bases and J by 5 bases, with 9 bases between the two germline ends. The CDR3 has 14 amino acids. The sample originates from a study of OX40 agonist ivuxolimab in advanced cancers. Turning to the study itself: Patients took ivuxolimab, an agonistic anti-OX40 (CD134) antibody. A mean age of roughly 66 years, range roughly 23 to 85, was recorded, and 70% to 85% were male.

Overall study results and limits: Averaged across samples, CD8+ T cells carried more expanded clones than CD4+ did.

This table comes from immunoSEQ multiplex PCR, and its TCRdb copy is limited to in-frame clones, with some not included. The sample shows some 66,000 clones, about three quarters of them seen only once. Sequenced material: CD4+ or CD8+ T cells sorted from blood, taken in a trial of the OX40 agonist ivuxolimab. This TCR was recovered from an adult with an advanced solid tumor such as melanoma, head and neck, liver or kidney cancer. The gene calls are TRBV9 and TRBJ1-5; D call uncertain. Written as DNA, the CDR3 is TGTGCCAGCAGCGTAGGATATGGGGATCAGCCCCAGCATTTT. The encoded protein is CASSVGYGDQPQHF.